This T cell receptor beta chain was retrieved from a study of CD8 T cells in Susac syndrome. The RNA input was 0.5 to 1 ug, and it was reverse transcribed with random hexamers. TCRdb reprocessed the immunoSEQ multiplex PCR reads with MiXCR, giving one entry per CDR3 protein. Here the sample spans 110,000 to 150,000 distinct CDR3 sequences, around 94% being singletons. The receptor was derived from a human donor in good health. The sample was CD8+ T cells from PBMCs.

CDR3 coding DNA: TGTGCCAGCAGCCATGATGGACTAGCGGGAGATGAGCAGTTCTTC. This encodes CASSHDGLAGDEQFF. This sequence joins TRBV4-2 and TRBJ2-1, with 13 bases matching TRBD2. Germline CDR1 and CDR2: LGHNA and YNFKEQ. V lost 3 bases to trimming and J lost 8 bases; unmatched junction nucleotides: 4. The CDR3 runs to 15 residues.